The following is a TCR beta chain sequence with its context. Its antigen is unidentified. TCRdb's table, derived via immunoSEQ multiplex PCR, lists solely in-frame clones and lacks some. The sample shows almost 30,000 clones, approximately 80% of them seen only once. This sample is drawn from a study of Siglec-9 on CD8 T cells in melanoma. Whole-study findings and limits: An effector memory CD8+ T-cell subset seemingly accumulating in melanoma was reportedly marked and regulated by Siglec-9.

CDR3 length equals 14 residues. The V and J ends lost 0 bases and 5 bases respectively, with 9 bases between them. CDR1 and CDR2 (germline): SGHRS, YFSETQ. This rearrangement joins TRBV5-1 to TRBJ2-1, with D unclear. The receptor was isolated from a human donor in good health. The sequenced sample consisted of Siglec-9- CD8+ T cells sorted from blood. The CDR3 coding sequence is TGCGCCAGCAGCTTGGCGGAGAATGACAATGAGCAGTTCTTC. Translation: CASSLAENDNEQFF.